What follows are 11 T cell receptor beta chains derived from one specimen sequenced in a study of vaccination and CD4 T cells after COVID-19. These receptors' antigens are unknown. Treatment reported: approximately nine-day PBMC culture with coronavirus spike peptide pools or control peptides (ViraFEST assay). Researchers collected the unexposed donor's CD4+ T cells before the COVID-19 pandemic (2011-2018). The Oncomine TCR Beta short-read assay was applied to DNA of cultured CD4+ T cells. Via MiXCR, TCRdb re-called the PCR reads, giving one row per CDR3 protein. This repertoire shows more than 6,000 distinct CDR3 sequences, roughly 50% found once; its top ten account for 24%. Sequencing was performed on CD4+ T cells from blood, cultured in vitro. These receptor sequences come from a human donor in good health.

V and J are TRBV5-1 and TRBJ2-5, with D uncertain. Germline V gives CDR1 SGHRS, CDR2 YFSETQ. This CDR3 contains 17 residues. Between the trimmed V and J ends, which lost 3 bases and 2 bases, there was a span of 20 bases. CDR3 DNA sequence: TGCGCCAGCAGCTACCCTTCGATCGGTGGGGATCAAGAGACCCAGTACTTC. The encoded protein is CASSYPSIGGDQETQYF.

The chain joins TRBV12-3 or TRBV12-4 to TRBJ2-1; D is unclear. The CDR3 sequence is 11 residues long. V lost 3 bases and J lost 10, with 7 bases in between. For the CDR3, the DNA is TGTGCCAGCAGTTTTTACGGGGAGCAGTTCTTC. Translated, it gives CASSFYGEQFF.

The CDR3 is CASSFFLGTGTDSPNAFF. In DNA form, the CDR3 reads TGTGCCAGCAGCTTCTTTCTCGGGACAGGGACGGATAGCCCAAACGCTTTCTTT. J is TRBJ1-1 and V is TRBV5-8; 9 bases align to TRBD1. CDR1 is SGHTS, CDR2 YDEGEE, per germline. V gave up 2 bases and J gave up 11 bases; unmatched junction bases: 22. This CDR3 spans 18 amino acids.

This clonotype was recorded once. The chain carries TRBV7-9 and TRBJ2-7; 7 nucleotides align to TRBD2. After removal of 3 bases from V and 7 bases from J, the junction contained 9 bases not matched to a gene. The germline CDR1 and CDR2 sequences are SEHNR and FQNEAQ (reference sequence). The CDR3 consists of 14 residues. The CDR3 sequence: CASSFPGLVAEQYF. The CDR3 DNA reads as TGTGCCAGCAGCTTCCCAGGACTAGTAGCGGAGCAGTACTTC.

The chain combines TRBV12-3 or TRBV12-4 with TRBJ2-1, with TRBD2 matching 9 bases. V dropped 5 bases and J dropped 4; count of bases not matched to a gene: 6. The CDR3 runs 15 residues. The CDR3 DNA follows: TGTGCCAGCAGTGAGCGGGGGGATTCTTACAATGAGCAGTTCTTC. This encodes CASSERGDSYNEQFF.

The rearrangement links TRBV2 to TRBJ2-1; possibly TRBD2 for D (5 bases). CDR1 SNHLY and CDR2 FYNNEI come from the germline V gene. The CDR3 is 13 amino acids. Between the trimmed V and J ends, which lost 5 bases and 4 bases, there was a span of 9 bases. CDR3 DNA sequence: TGTGCCAGCAGTCCACTAGGATACAATGAGCAGTTCTTC. This translates into CASSPLGYNEQFF.

The chain recombines TRBV19 with TRBJ2-3, with D possibly being TRBD2 (7 bases). V lost 10 bases and J lost 0, with 26 bases in between. CDR1 and CDR2 from the germline V gene are LNHDA and SQIVND (reference sequence). The CDR3 has 18 amino acids. Written as DNA, the CDR3 is TGTGCCACTCGAAGAGATGCCGGGGGGCGATTCAGCACAGATACGCAGTATTTT. Its translation: CATRRDAGGRFSTDTQYF.

V usage is TRBV7-2 and J usage is TRBJ2-2, with a weak D call TRBD2 (5 bases). The CDR3 runs 14 residues. The germline gives CDR1 SGHTA, CDR2 FQGNSA. V lost 5 bases and J 4 bases, leaving 11 bases between the germline ends. CDR3 nucleotide sequence: TGTGCCAGCAGCCCTAAGGACTTCACCGGGGAGCTGTTTTTT. Protein sequence: CASSPKDFTGELFF.

V usage is TRBV19 and J usage is TRBJ2-1; tentative D call: TRBD1 (6 bases). Trimming removed 5 bases from V and 7 bases from J, with 15 bases in between. Germline values: CDR1 LNHDA, CDR2 SQIVND (reference sequence). This CDR3 is built from 14 residues. In DNA form, the CDR3 reads TGTGCCAGTAGTGTTTATCAGGGGTCAAATGAGCAGTTCTTC. Translated: CASSVYQGSNEQFF. Supplemented by reference TRBV19 and TRBJ2-1, the full variable domain reads DGGITQSPKYLFRKEGQNVTLSCEQNLNHDAMYWYRQDPGQGLRLIYYSQIVNDFQKGDIAEGYSVSREKKESFPLTVTSAQKNPTAFYLCASSVYQGSNEQFFGPGTRLTVL.

This clonotype was detected a few times. V is TRBV24-1 and J is TRBJ1-2; possible D gene TRBD1, 5 bases. CDR3 size: 14 residues. With 3 bases removed from V and 0 bases from J, the gap between germline ends came to 7 bases. Germline V gives CDR1 KGHDR, CDR2 SFDVKD. CDR3 sequence: CATSDGDSNYGYTF. DNA for the CDR3: TGTGCCACCAGTGATGGGGACTCTAACTATGGCTACACCTTC.

The CDR3 is CSAILEDRGYKLFF. The CDR3 DNA is TGCAGTGCTATATTGGAGGACAGGGGCTATAAACTGTTTTTT. The chain couples TRBV20-1 to TRBJ1-4, with 9 bases lining up with TRBD1. CDR3 size: 14 residues. The germline gives CDR1 DFQATT, CDR2 SNEGSKA (reference sequence). The V segment lost 4 bases and the J segment 11 bases; nucleotides outside the gene matches: 11.